One T cell receptor (beta chain) is described in this entry. Its specificity is not known. The data belong to a study of blood T cell dynamics during melanoma immunotherapy. Study-wide background: Patients with metastatic melanoma got pembrolizumab or nivolumab-ipilimumab as first-line care.

Whole-study results and caveats: Whether repertoire-driving clones were melanoma-specific could not be determined.

DNA loading was fixed at about 0.35 ug for all bulk PBMC samples. Sequencing was performed with immunoSEQ multiplex PCR; in TCRdb, only in-frame clones are kept and a portion is missing. In the table there are approximately 13,000 clones, just over 85% of which are singletons. The J segment lost 0 bases and the V segment lost 4 bases, leaving 7 bases of the junction unmatched. This CDR3 contains 16 residues. Germline V lookup: CDR1 SGHRS, CDR2 YFSETQ. Noted time point: pre-treatment baseline. The source was blood, collected from a patient treated with checkpoint blockade. The J gene is TRBJ2-5, the V gene TRBV5-1; 9 bases are shared with TRBD2. This TCR derives from a human donor with melanoma. The CDR3 DNA reads as TGCGCCAGCAGCCCGAGGCCTAGCGGGAACCAAGAGACCCAGTACTTC. Its translation is CASSPRPSGNQETQYF. The full variable domain, rest sourced from reference TRBV5-1 and TRBJ2-5, is KAGVTQTPRYLIKTRGQQVTLSCSPISGHRSVSWYQQTPGQGLQFLFEYFSETQRNKGNFPGRFSGRQFSNSRSEMNVSTLELGDSALYLCASSPRPSGNQETQYFGPGTRLLVL.